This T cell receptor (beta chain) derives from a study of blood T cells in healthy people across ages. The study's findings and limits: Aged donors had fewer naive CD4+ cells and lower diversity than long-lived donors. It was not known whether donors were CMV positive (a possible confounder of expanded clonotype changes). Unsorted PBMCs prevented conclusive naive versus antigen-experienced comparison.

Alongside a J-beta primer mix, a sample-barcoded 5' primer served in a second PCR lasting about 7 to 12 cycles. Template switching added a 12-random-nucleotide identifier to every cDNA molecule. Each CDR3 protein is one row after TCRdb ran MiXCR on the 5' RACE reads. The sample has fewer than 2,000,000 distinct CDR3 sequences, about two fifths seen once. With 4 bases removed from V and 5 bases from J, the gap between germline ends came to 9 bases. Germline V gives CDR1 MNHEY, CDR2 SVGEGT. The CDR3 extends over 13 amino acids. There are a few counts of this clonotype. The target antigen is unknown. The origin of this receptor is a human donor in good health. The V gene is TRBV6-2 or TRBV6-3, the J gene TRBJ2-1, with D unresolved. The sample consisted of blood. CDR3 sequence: CASSSRVHNEQFF. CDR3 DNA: TGTGCCAGCAGTTCCCGGGTACACAATGAGCAGTTCTTC.